The 30 T cell receptor beta chains presented below share a single source sample, sequenced in a study of CD8 T cells in Susac syndrome. Random hexamers were used to reverse transcribe the RNA input (about 0.5 to 1 ug). From the immunoSEQ multiplex PCR reads, TCRdb called clonotypes with MiXCR, one entry per CDR3 protein. The table includes fewer than 300,000 distinct CDR3 sequences, around 84% detected once. Sequenced: CD8+ T cells from PBMCs. Receptors originate from a human donor with multiple sclerosis.

This sequence joins TRBV7-9 and TRBJ2-7; 8 bases line up with TRBD1. The V segment lost 5 bases and the J segment 5 bases; nucleotides outside the gene matches: 8. The CDR3 spans 14 residues. From germline, CDR1 is SEHNR and CDR2 FQNEAQ (reference sequence). CDR3: CASSDRTGSNEQYF. The CDR3 DNA sequence: TGTGCCAGCAGCGACCGGACAGGGTCGAACGAGCAGTACTTC.

This clonotype was seen once. CDR3 bases: TGTGCCAGCAGCCTACGAGAGGGCACGAATACGCAGTATTTT. Translated: CASSLREGTNTQYF. This chain connects TRBV4-2 to TRBJ2-3, with D possibly matching TRBD2 (5 bases). CDR1 is LGHNA and CDR2 is YNFKEQ in the germline V gene. The CDR3 runs to 14 residues. V lost 4 bases, J lost 7 bases, and 15 bases lay in between.

As concerns this clonotype: A junction end diverges from the germline sequence, so it may reflect a read error. V is TRBV2 and J is TRBJ2-6; TRBD2 agrees at 8 bases. Germline CDR1 reads SNHLY; CDR2 reads FYNNEI. CDR3 length equals 15 residues. For the CDR3, the DNA is TGTGCCAGCCAAGCGGGAGCCTCTGGGGCCAACGTCCCGACTTTC. It specifies CASQAGASGANVPTF.

This chain connects TRBV20-1 to TRBJ2-1; 9 bases line up with TRBD2. Losses at the gene ends were 0 bases for V and 4 bases for J; bases not matched to a gene: 4. The germline gives CDR1 DFQATT, CDR2 SNEGSKA (reference sequence). CDR3 length equals 15 residues. The CDR3 DNA is TGCAGTGCTAGAGATGCTAGCGGGGATTACAATGAGCAGTTCTTC. Protein product: CSARDASGDYNEQFF.

A few counts support this clonotype. The junction departs from the called germline gene at one end, perhaps through a read error. The chain combines TRBV6-1 with TRBJ2-3; no firm D call. CDR3 size: 13 residues. Per the germline V gene, CDR1 is MNHNS and CDR2 is SASEGT. CDR3 DNA sequence: TGTGCCAGCAGCGAAGCCTCCCCAGATACGCAGTATTTT. This sequence encodes CASSEASPDTQYF.

The chain has TRBV11-2 and TRBJ2-2, with no clear D. The CDR3 has 13 residues. Germline values: CDR1 SGHAT, CDR2 FQNNGV. Trimming cost V 3 bases and J 5 bases, with 7 bases left between them. This CDR3 reads CASSFLGTGELFF. DNA of the CDR3: TGTGCCAGCAGCTTCCTTGGGACCGGGGAGCTGTTTTTT.

The CDR3 region is CASSLMLGPADTQYF. The DNA for the CDR3 is TGTGCCAGCAGCTTGATGTTGGGCCCCGCAGATACGCAGTATTTT. The chain is built from TRBV5-6 and TRBJ2-3; no clear D gene. This CDR3 is built from 15 residues. Between the trimmed V and J ends, which lost 1 base and 4 bases, there was a span of 13 bases. Germline values: CDR1 SGHDT, CDR2 YYEEEE.

The V call is TRBV9, the J call TRBJ2-3; 12 positions match TRBD2. Looked up from germline, CDR1 is SGDLS and CDR2 is YYNGEE. J gave up 5 bases and V 4 bases, and 5 bases lay outside the gene matches. The CDR3 has 15 amino acids. In DNA, the CDR3 is TGTGCCAGCAGCCGACTAGCGGGAGATAAAGATACGCAGTATTTT. Residues: CASSRLAGDKDTQYF.

V and J are TRBV15 and TRBJ2-2; no definite D call. The germline V gene encodes CDR1 LNHNV and CDR2 YYDKDF (reference sequence). The V and J ends lost 0 bases and 1 base respectively, with 3 bases between them. This CDR3 region has 14 residues. The CDR3, as DNA: TGTGCCACCAGCAGAGATTGGAACACCGGGGAGCTGTTTTTT. Its protein product is CATSRDWNTGELFF.

This chain connects TRBV5-1 to TRBJ2-1; no reliable D call. Deletions cut 0 bases from V and 12 bases from J, with 13 bases between. CDR3 size: 13 residues. Per the germline V gene, CDR1 is SGHRS and CDR2 is YFSETQ. CDR3 sequence: CASSLEKPAGQFF. DNA of the CDR3: TGCGCCAGCAGCTTGGAAAAACCCGCCGGGCAGTTCTTC. Together with reference TRBV5-1 and TRBJ2-1, the CDR3 gives the full variable domain: KAGVTQTPRYLIKTRGQQVTLSCSPISGHRSVSWYQQTPGQGLQFLFEYFSETQRNKGNFPGRFSGRQFSNSRSEMNVSTLELGDSALYLCASSLEKPAGQFFGPGTRLTVL.

Of note for this clonotype: One end of the junction is discordant with germline, which a read error may explain. V usage is TRBV9 and J usage is TRBJ2-1, with 8 bases matching TRBD2. The CDR3 sequence is 11 residues long. The germline V gene encodes CDR1 SGDLS and CDR2 YYNGEE. Written as DNA, the CDR3 is TGCGCCCCCGAGCGGGAGCGAACACAGTTCTTC. Translated, it gives CAPERERTQFF. The complete variable domain, with remaining parts taken from reference TRBV9 and TRBJ2-1, reads DSGVTQTPKHLITATGQRVTLRCSPRSGDLSVYWYQQSLDQGLQFLIQYYNGEERAKGNILERFSAQQFPDLHSELNLSSLELGDSALYFCAPERERTQFFGPGTRLTVL.

The chain uses TRBV7-2 and TRBJ2-7; D gene ambiguous. This CDR3 contains 12 residues. Germline values: CDR1 SGHTA, CDR2 FQGNSA. Between the trimmed V and J ends, which lost 6 bases and 3 bases, there was a span of 9 bases. In DNA form, the CDR3 reads TGTGCCAGCAGACGGAACGTCTACGAGCAGTACTTC. Translated: CASRRNVYEQYF.

The chain uses TRBV12-3 or TRBV12-4 and TRBJ2-1; tentative D call: TRBD1 (6 bases). Trimming took off 3 bases at V and 8 bases at J, with 11 bases between the two ends. There are 13 residues in the CDR3. CDR3 sequence (DNA): TGTGCCAGCAGTTTCTCACAGGGACATGAGCAGTTCTTC. As protein: CASSFSQGHEQFF.

The rearrangement uses TRBV12-3 or TRBV12-4 and TRBJ1-5, with D hard to call. This CDR3 region has 16 residues. The V end was cut by 1 base, the J end by 2 bases, with 12 bases between. The CDR3 here is CASSLVWGEGNQPQHF. CDR3 nucleotide sequence: TGTGCCAGCAGTTTAGTATGGGGAGAGGGCAATCAGCCCCAGCATTTT.

V gene TRBV12-3 or TRBV12-4 combines with J gene TRBJ1-2; D is unresolved. V was pared by 3 bases and J by 0 bases, with 8 bases between. This CDR3 comprises 14 residues. CDR3 region: CASSFGCSNYGYTF. CDR3 nucleotide sequence: TGTGCCAGCAGTTTCGGGTGTTCTAACTATGGCTACACCTTC.

The gene calls are TRBV27 and TRBJ2-7; TRBD1 matches at 9 bases. The CDR3 covers 15 residues. Losses at the gene ends were 3 bases for V and 7 bases for J; bases not matched to a gene: 10. CDR1 is MNHEY, CDR2 SMNVEV, per germline (reference sequence). The CDR3 loop is CASSFTGTGLGEQYF. In DNA, the CDR3 is TGTGCCAGCAGTTTCACCGGGACAGGGTTGGGTGAGCAGTACTTC.

CDR3 DNA: TGTGCTAGTGGTTTGGTCGTTTTCCCGGGGACTAGCGGGCTACGCACAGATACGCAGTATTTT. Translating gives CASGLVVFPGTSGLRTDTQYF. The rearrangement joins TRBV12-5 to TRBJ2-3; 12 bases map to TRBD2. CDR1 is LGHNT and CDR2 is FRNRAP in the germline V gene. V dropped 0 bases and J dropped 1; count of bases not matched to a gene: 14. This CDR3 contains 21 residues.

The rearrangement links TRBV27 to TRBJ2-3; D tentatively reads TRBD1 or TRBD2 (5 bases each). The CDR3 contains 14 residues. V dropped 2 bases and J dropped 4 bases, with 10 bases sitting between them. CDR1 and CDR2 (germline): MNHEY, SMNVEV (reference sequence). Here the CDR3 reads CASSLVRGADTQYF. In DNA, the CDR3 is TGTGCCAGCAGTTTAGTGAGGGGCGCAGATACGCAGTATTTT.

The V call is TRBV19, the J call TRBJ2-4; the D gene could be TRBD1 or TRBD2 (6 bases each). Germline V gene data show CDR1 as LNHDA and CDR2 as SQIVND (reference sequence). The length of the CDR3 is 17 residues. Deletions cut 0 bases from V and 4 bases from J, with 16 bases between. CDR3 residues: CASSIDGGLKTKNIQYF. The CDR3 region has the DNA TGTGCCAGTAGTATAGATGGGGGGCTAAAGACTAAAAACATTCAGTACTTC.

The rearrangement links TRBV28 to TRBJ2-5; 8 positions match TRBD2. The J segment lost 4 bases and the V segment lost 5 bases, leaving 12 bases of the junction unmatched. This CDR3 spans 16 amino acids. Germline-derived CDR1 and CDR2 are MDHEN and SYDVKM. CDR3 residues: CASSPFESGRLETQYF. In DNA form, the CDR3 reads TGTGCCAGCAGTCCCTTTGAGAGCGGGAGATTAGAGACCCAGTACTTC.

J is TRBJ2-7 and V is TRBV27; perhaps D is TRBD1 or TRBD2 (5 bases each). The CDR3 extends over 11 amino acids. The V end lost 9 bases, the J end lost 6 bases, and 12 bases lay between the germline ends. The germline CDR1 and CDR2 sequences are MNHEY and SMNVEV (reference sequence). CDR3 residues: CASGGLSEQYF. CDR3 nucleotides: TGTGCCAGTGGGGGTTTAAGCGAGCAGTACTTC.

CDR3 loop: CASSLGVRELFF. In nucleotides, the CDR3 is TGTGCCAGCAGTTTGGGGGTTAGGGAGCTGTTTTTT. The chain is built from TRBV28 and TRBJ2-2; D may be TRBD1 or TRBD2 (5 bases each). Germline V gives CDR1 MDHEN, CDR2 SYDVKM. V lost 3 bases and J lost 9, with 8 bases in between. The CDR3 length is 12 residues.

The V call is TRBV4-1, the J call TRBJ2-7; 9 positions match TRBD1. CDR1 and CDR2 from the germline V gene are MGHRA and YSYEKL. The V and J ends lost 4 bases and 2 bases, in that order; junction bases with no gene match: 6. The CDR3 is 15 amino acids. The CDR3 DNA reads TGCGCCAGCAGCCCCTGGGACAGGGCCCCCTACGAGCAGTACTTC. This encodes CASSPWDRAPYEQYF.

V usage is TRBV11-1 and J usage is TRBJ2-3; TRBD2 agrees at 9 bases. The CDR3 has 16 amino acids. The germline CDR1 and CDR2 sequences are SGHAT and FQDESV (reference sequence). The trim removed 5 bases at V and 5 bases at J, leaving 11 bases unmatched. The CDR3 DNA sequence: TGTGCCAGCAGCCTCGTTAGCGGGAGTATGGGAGATACGCAGTATTTT. It translates to CASSLVSGSMGDTQYF.

This clonotype was seen only once. The genes are TRBV13 and TRBJ2-7, with 9 bases identical to TRBD1. V gave up 4 bases and J gave up 5 bases; unmatched junction bases: 9. The CDR3 runs 15 residues. CDR1 is PRHDT and CDR2 is FYEKMQ in the germline V gene (reference sequence). For the CDR3, the DNA is TGTGCCAGCAGCTCATCCGGGACAGGGACGAACGAGCAGTACTTC. Protein sequence: CASSSSGTGTNEQYF.

This chain joins TRBV27 and TRBJ1-5; D is unclear. The V and J ends lost 5 bases and 0 bases respectively, with 5 bases between them. Germline values: CDR1 MNHEY, CDR2 SMNVEV (reference sequence). This CDR3 contains 13 residues. In DNA form, the CDR3 reads TGTGCCAGCAGTGAGAATAGCAATCAGCCCCAGCATTTT. Its translation is CASSENSNQPQHF.

The V gene is TRBV20-1, the J gene TRBJ1-5; the match to TRBD1 covers 8 bases. The germline V gene encodes CDR1 DFQATT and CDR2 SNEGSKA (reference sequence). The CDR3 spans 15 residues. V was pared by 5 bases and J by 4 bases, with 10 bases of the junction left unmatched. DNA for the CDR3: TGCAGTGCTCCCATGAGACAGGGGTCAAATCAGCCCCAGCATTTT. Amino acid sequence: CSAPMRQGSNQPQHF.

The V gene is TRBV7-9, the J gene TRBJ2-3; perhaps D is TRBD1 or TRBD2 (5 bases each). The CDR3 has 17 amino acids. Germline V gene data show CDR1 as SEHNR and CDR2 as FQNEAQ (reference sequence). Trimming removed 3 bases from V and 5 bases from J, with 21 bases in between. The CDR3 DNA is TGTGCCAGCAGCTTTCCCAGGCAGGGAGAGGTTGGAGATACGCAGTATTTT. It encodes CASSFPRQGEVGDTQYF.

The chain employs TRBV4-1 and TRBJ2-1; tentatively, D is TRBD2 (7 bases). The germline V and J ends were trimmed by 8 bases and 6 bases, with 17 bases remaining between them. This CDR3 region has 14 residues. The V gene's germline CDR1 is MGHRA and CDR2 YSYEKL. DNA for the CDR3: TGCGCCAGCGCACTGCGGGGGCTTTTCAATGAGCAGTTCTTC. Protein product: CASALRGLFNEQFF.

This clonotype has just a few counts. The chain combines TRBV30 with TRBJ2-7, with a tentative D call TRBD2 (6 bases). The CDR3 contains 16 residues. The germline V and J ends were trimmed by 7 bases and 0 bases, with 22 bases remaining between them. From germline, CDR1 is GTSNPN and CDR2 SVGIG (reference sequence). The chain's CDR3 is CASSYSRTGSSYEQYF. The CDR3 DNA reads TGTGCCTCTAGTTACAGCCGTACCGGGAGCTCCTACGAGCAGTACTTC.